These 18 T cell receptor beta chains originate from one sample sequenced in a study of CD8 T cells in ankylosing spondylitis. TCRdb called the 5' RACE reads again in MiXCR, with one record for every CDR3 protein. The sample holds 250,000 to 300,000 distinct CDR3 sequences, around 20% seen once. The sequencing input was blood, either unsorted or a sorted T cell fraction (not recorded which). The origin of the receptors is a male donor with ankylosing spondylitis or in good health (not recorded which).

This chain links TRBV9 with TRBJ2-2; maybe TRBD2 (5 bases). Trimming took off 1 base at V and 6 bases at J, with 10 bases between the two ends. CDR1 and CDR2 from the germline V gene are SGDLS and YYNGEE. This CDR3 region has 14 residues. CDR3 protein: CASSVLALAGELFF. The CDR3 region has the DNA TGTGCCAGCAGCGTACTAGCTTTGGCCGGGGAGCTGTTTTTT.

A few counts support this clonotype. At one end the junction does not follow the germline gene, possibly because of a read error. The V and J genes are TRBV7-7 and TRBJ2-2; D unresolved. CDR1 is SSHAT, CDR2 FNYEAQ, per germline (reference sequence). The CDR3 covers 14 residues. The CDR3 reads CASSLAPLGGELFF. The CDR3 DNA is TGTGCTAGCAGCTTAGCACCCCTTGGCGGGGAGCTGTTTTTT.

The rearrangement links TRBV4-2 to TRBJ2-1; D tentatively reads TRBD1 or TRBD2 (5 bases each). V lost 3 bases and J lost 0, with 21 bases in between. The CDR3 consists of 19 residues. The V gene's germline CDR1 is LGHNA and CDR2 YNFKEQ. CDR3 sequence (DNA): TGTGCCAGCAGCCAGCATTTCTTCGGGGCGGAGAGCTCCTACAATGAGCAGTTCTTC. Its protein product is CASSQHFFGAESSYNEQFF.

V usage is TRBV12-3 or TRBV12-4 and J usage is TRBJ2-4, with 7 bases identical to TRBD1. V dropped 8 bases and J dropped 6; count of bases not matched to a gene: 7. CDR3 length: 13 amino acids. CDR3 nucleotide sequence: TGTGCCAGCTCGGAAACAGGGGCAAACATTCAGTACTTC. As protein: CASSETGANIQYF.

The table lists this clonotype with many counts. The rearrangement joins TRBV10-1 to TRBJ1-1; 7 bases agree with TRBD1. CDR1 and CDR2 (germline): WNHNN, SYGVQD (reference sequence). This CDR3 contains 13 residues. With 1 base clipped from V and 8 bases from J, the junction kept 4 bases outside the gene matches. The CDR3 here is CASSEWGRGEAFF. The CDR3, as DNA: TGCGCCAGCAGTGAGTGGGGCAGGGGGGAAGCTTTCTTT.

J is TRBJ1-5 and V is TRBV20-1; D may be TRBD1 (6 bases). The V gene lost 2 bases and the J gene lost 1 base, with 12 bases spanning the gap. Germline CDR1 and CDR2: DFQATT and SNEGSKA (reference sequence). CDR3 length equals 15 residues. CDR3 region: CSARTITGSNQPQHF. CDR3 sequence (DNA): TGCAGTGCTAGAACCATCACAGGGAGCAATCAGCCCCAGCATTTT.

The CDR3 loop is CASSPRAGGPGETQYF. CDR3 bases: TGTGCCAGCAGCCCCCGGGCGGGGGGGCCGGGCGAGACCCAGTACTTC. The chain employs TRBV3-1 and TRBJ2-5, with 9 nucleotides matching TRBD2. Germline V gene data show CDR1 as LGHDT and CDR2 as YNNKEL (reference sequence). Trimming at V came to 4 bases and at J to 5 bases, leaving 11 bases not matched to a gene. This CDR3 contains 16 residues.

V usage is TRBV12-3 or TRBV12-4 and J usage is TRBJ2-3, with a possible D match to TRBD2 (6 bases). V was pared by 7 bases and J by 4 bases, with 18 bases between. The CDR3 covers 15 residues. CDR3 sequence (DNA): TGTGCCAGCACCCCGGACAAGGAGGGGTCAGATACGCAGTATTTT. Residues: CASTPDKEGSDTQYF.

The V and J genes are TRBV12-3 or TRBV12-4 and TRBJ2-1; no firm D call. Trimming pared 2 bases from V and 1 base from J, leaving 12 bases between. The CDR3 is 16 residues long. Written as DNA, the CDR3 is TGTGCCAGCAGTTTACGTTCGGCTAGGTCCTACAATGAGCAGTTCTTC. Its protein product is CASSLRSARSYNEQFF.

This clonotype was detected a few times. This chain links TRBV20-1 with TRBJ2-1; 8 bases map to TRBD2. The length of the CDR3 is 13 residues. CDR1 DFQATT and CDR2 SNEGSKA come from the germline V gene (reference sequence). The V and J ends lost 2 bases and 8 bases, in that order; junction bases with no gene match: 5. The CDR3 loop is CSARNGRADEQFF. The CDR3 region has the DNA TGCAGTGCTAGAAACGGGAGGGCAGATGAGCAGTTCTTC.

This clonotype was observed a handful of times. J is TRBJ2-5 and V is TRBV6-5; D gene uncertain. The CDR3 has 13 residues. V gave up 0 bases and J gave up 3 bases, with 5 bases separating them. Germline lookup yields CDR1 MNHEY and CDR2 SVGAGI. The CDR3 reads CASSYSSKETQYF. The CDR3 region has the DNA TGTGCCAGCAGTTACTCTTCAAAAGAGACCCAGTACTTC.

This chain joins TRBV7-8 and TRBJ1-4, with 10 bases matching TRBD1. The CDR3 extends over 15 amino acids. V trimming: 5 bases; J trimming: 6 bases; junction bases outside the gene matches: 6. Germline values: CDR1 SGHVS, CDR2 FQNEAQ. The CDR3 sequence: CASSTDRGWDEKLFF. DNA of the CDR3: TGTGCCAGCAGCACGGACAGGGGGTGGGATGAAAAACTGTTTTTT.

This clonotype was seen a few times. The chain carries TRBV3-1 and TRBJ1-5; a weak D match, TRBD1 (5 bases). This CDR3 comprises 14 residues. Germline V CDR1 and CDR2: LGHDT, YNNKEL (reference sequence). Trimming took 1 base from V and 1 from J, leaving 5 bases between them. In nucleotides, the CDR3 is TGTGCCAGCAGCCAAGCAGGGAGCAATCAGCCCCAGCATTTT. Protein product: CASSQAGSNQPQHF.

There are a few counts of this clonotype. The chain joins TRBV5-1 to TRBJ1-4; TRBD1 might be the D (6 bases). V was pared by 4 bases and J by 3 bases, with 13 bases between. From germline, CDR1 is SGHRS and CDR2 YFSETQ. The CDR3 totals 15 residues. In DNA, the CDR3 is TGCGCCAGCAGCCTGTCAGGGGCGGCTAATGAAAAACTGTTTTTT. Protein: CASSLSGAANEKLFF.

As for this clonotype: Mismatch with germline at one junction end may stem from a read error. This rearrangement joins TRBV14 to TRBJ2-1, with 7 bases that match TRBD1. This CDR3 has 11 residues. From germline, CDR1 is SGHDN and CDR2 FVKESK. Here the CDR3 DNA reads TGTGCCAGCAGCCAAGGACAGGGTAGGGTCTTC. Protein product: CASSQGQGRVF.

This clonotype was observed a few times. The J gene is TRBJ1-5, the V gene TRBV11-2; D gene ambiguous. CDR1 and CDR2 (germline): SGHAT, FQNNGV. The length of the CDR3 is 15 residues. Trimming removed 0 bases at V and 1 base at J, with 7 bases between. The CDR3 loop is CASSLDWRSNQPQHF. The CDR3 DNA sequence: TGTGCCAGCAGCTTAGATTGGAGGAGCAATCAGCCCCAGCATTTT.

The table lists this clonotype with a few counts. This rearrangement joins TRBV10-3 to TRBJ1-3; possibly TRBD1 for D (5 bases). CDR3 length: 19 amino acids. Germline CDR1 and CDR2: ENHRY and SYGVKD. V was clipped by 0 bases and J by 4 bases, with 22 bases between them. The CDR3 DNA sequence: TGTGCCATCAGTGAGTCACCAGGGCTAACGCACGGCGCAGGAAACACCATATATTTT. As protein: CAISESPGLTHGAGNTIYF.

The chain recombines TRBV14 with TRBJ2-5, with D tentatively TRBD1 or TRBD2 (7 bases each). The V end lost 1 base, the J end lost 0 bases, and 15 bases lay between the germline ends. This CDR3 has 17 amino acids. Germline V gene data show CDR1 as SGHDN and CDR2 as FVKESK. The CDR3 bases are TGTGCCAGCAGCCAAGTCGCAGGGGGGGACTACCAAGAGACCCAGTACTTC. This translates into CASSQVAGGDYQETQYF.